The 32 T cell receptor beta chains below were found in one sample sequenced in a study of T cell repertoires in cytomegalovirus infection. TCRdb re-called the reads with MiXCR, one entry per CDR3 protein. The sample gives hundreds of thousands of distinct CDR3 sequences, 24% of which show up once; approximately 8% is in the top ten. The sample consisted of CD8+ T cells from PBMCs. Every receptor here comes from a human donor in good health (CMV status not recorded). Some clones in this sample may be carry-over from other donors' samples.

V and J are TRBV9 and TRBJ2-7, with a possible D match to TRBD2 (5 bases). This CDR3 spans 16 amino acids. V was cut by 7 bases and J by 0 bases, with 20 bases left in between. The germline V gene has CDR1 SGDLS and CDR2 YYNGEE. DNA of the CDR3: TGTGCCAGCGAGGGCGTGAGGGTGCCTCTCTCCTACGAGCAGTACTTC. This translates into CASEGVRVPLSYEQYF.

V is TRBV7-3 and J is TRBJ1-5; perhaps TRBD1 as D (6 bases). Trimming stripped 2 bases from V and 6 bases from J, with 17 bases between. The CDR3 covers 16 residues. Germline CDR1 and CDR2: SGHTA and FQGTGA. This chain's CDR3 is CASSLVAQGFPQPQHF. DNA of the CDR3: TGTGCCAGCAGCTTAGTTGCACAGGGCTTTCCTCAGCCCCAGCATTTT.

This clonotype has just a few counts. The CDR3 reads CASSATGGEYNEQFF. The CDR3 DNA is TGTGCCAGCAGCGCGACAGGGGGCGAGTACAATGAGCAGTTCTTC. The chain couples TRBV7-3 to TRBJ2-1; TRBD1 agrees at 10 bases. This CDR3 has 15 residues. From germline, CDR1 is SGHTA and CDR2 FQGTGA. The J segment lost 4 bases and the V segment lost 5 bases, leaving 5 bases of the junction unmatched.

This clonotype came up a few times. The gene calls are TRBV11-2 and TRBJ2-2; maybe TRBD2 (7 bases). Germline V gene sequence: CDR1 SGHAT, CDR2 FQNNGV. The CDR3 extends over 15 amino acids. V shed 3 bases and J shed 6 bases, with 14 bases lying between them. CDR3: CASSFWGGKAGELFF. The CDR3 DNA sequence: TGTGCCAGCAGCTTCTGGGGGGGCAAAGCCGGGGAGCTGTTTTTT.

This clonotype occurred a few times. J is TRBJ2-1 and V is TRBV4-2; D gene ambiguous. The CDR3 covers 17 residues. CDR1 and CDR2 (germline): LGHNA, YNFKEQ. V lost 0 bases and J 0 bases, leaving 12 bases between the germline ends. CDR3 DNA sequence: TGTGCCAGCAGCCAAGACACCGTGGCTAGCTCCTACAATGAGCAGTTCTTC. Translation gives CASSQDTVASSYNEQFF.

Many counts were recorded for this clonotype. This chain joins TRBV7-9 and TRBJ2-1; tentatively, D is TRBD1 (6 bases). Germline V gives CDR1 SEHNR, CDR2 FQNEAQ (reference sequence). This CDR3 has 14 amino acids. V shed 6 bases and J shed 3 bases, with 12 bases lying between them. The CDR3 sequence: CASRTGSLYNEQFF. In nucleotides, the CDR3 is TGTGCCAGCAGAACAGGGTCCCTCTACAATGAGCAGTTCTTC.

This clonotype was observed a few times. This chain links TRBV10-2 with TRBJ2-5, with 10 bases matching TRBD2. Germline CDR1 WSHSY, CDR2 SAAADI. This CDR3 spans 16 amino acids. The V gene end was trimmed by 8 bases and the J gene end by 5 bases; junction bases not matched to a gene: 14. CDR3 amino acids: CASEGSLAGAKETQYF. For the CDR3, the DNA is TGCGCCAGCGAGGGATCTCTAGCGGGGGCGAAGGAGACCCAGTACTTC.

This clonotype was found a few times. The chain employs TRBV9 and TRBJ2-3; tentatively, D is TRBD1 (7 bases). The CDR3 spans 16 residues. V gave up 0 bases and J gave up 3 bases, with 14 bases separating them. Germline CDR1 is SGDLS and CDR2 is YYNGEE. CDR3 coding DNA: TGTGCCAGCAGCGTAGGTATCCAGGGGGGAACAGATACGCAGTATTTT. Protein product: CASSVGIQGGTDTQYF. Looking up the rest from reference TRBV9 and TRBJ2-3 gives the full variable domain: DSGVTQTPKHLITATGQRVTLRCSPRSGDLSVYWYQQSLDQGLQFLIQYYNGEERAKGNILERFSAQQFPDLHSELNLSSLELGDSALYFCASSVGIQGGTDTQYFGPGTRLTVL.

This clonotype turned up a few times. The CDR3 loop reads CSVGRAGSYNEQFF. The DNA for the CDR3 is TGCAGCGTTGGCCGCGCGGGATCCTACAATGAGCAGTTCTTC. The chain couples TRBV29-1 to TRBJ2-1; tentative D call: TRBD2 (6 bases). The CDR3 is made up of 14 amino acids. Trimming took 4 bases from V and 1 from J, leaving 11 bases between them. Germline values: CDR1 SQVTM, CDR2 ANQGSEA.

The chain recombines TRBV20-1 with TRBJ2-1; 7 bases align to TRBD2. V dropped 2 bases and J dropped 10; count of bases not matched to a gene: 14. The CDR3 loop spans 15 amino acids. Germline V gives CDR1 DFQATT, CDR2 SNEGSKA (reference sequence). CDR3 DNA sequence: TGCAGTGCTAGACGACCCCAATCGGGGCGGGGGGAGCAGTTCTTC. Its translation is CSARRPQSGRGEQFF.

A remark on this clonotype: Possible read error: a much larger clone is one base away. This rearrangement joins TRBV7-6 to TRBJ2-7, with a weak D call TRBD1 (5 bases). The germline gives CDR1 SGHVS, CDR2 FNYEAQ. V lost 5 bases and J lost 3, with 17 bases in between. The CDR3 sequence is 15 residues long. The CDR3: CASSQPEQDIYEQYV. Here the CDR3 DNA reads TGTGCCAGCAGCCAACCGGAACAGGACATCTACGAGCAGTACGTC.

The chain couples TRBV7-9 to TRBJ2-1; 9 bases are shared with TRBD2. Losses at the gene ends were 8 bases for V and 6 bases for J; bases not matched to a gene: 8. Germline assignment: CDR1 SEHNR and CDR2 FQNEAQ (reference sequence). The CDR3 is 14 amino acids. CDR3 coding DNA: TGTGCCAGCGCGATAGCGGGGGCTCGCAATGAGCAGTTCTTC. It codes for CASAIAGARNEQFF.

This clonotype has at least ten counts. J is TRBJ1-1 and V is TRBV4-1, with a weak D call TRBD1 (5 bases). V shed 6 bases and J shed 8 bases, with 10 bases lying between them. In germline, CDR1 is MGHRA, CDR2 YSYEKL. This CDR3 spans 11 amino acids. CDR3 protein: CASSHGTEAFF. The CDR3 nucleotides read TGCGCCAGCAGTCATGGGACCGAAGCTTTCTTT.

This clonotype has just a few counts. The V gene is TRBV27, the J gene TRBJ1-2; D is unclear. Trimming shortened V by 2 bases and J by 3 bases, and 10 bases separated the two germline ends. Germline CDR1 MNHEY, CDR2 SMNVEV (reference sequence). The CDR3 runs to 14 residues. The CDR3 DNA reads as TGTGCCAGCAGTTTAAAGGTCGGATACTATGGCTACACCTTC. It yields the protein CASSLKVGYYGYTF.

The chain joins TRBV27 to TRBJ2-5; 8 bases align to TRBD1. Germline values: CDR1 MNHEY, CDR2 SMNVEV (reference sequence). The CDR3 is made up of 17 amino acids. Germline trimming cut 3 bases from V and 2 bases from J; bases unmatched to any gene: 11. CDR3 nucleotide sequence: TGTGCCAGCAGTTTCCATTGGACAGGGAGCTCTCAAGAGACCCAGTACTTC. Translation gives CASSFHWTGSSQETQYF.

This clonotype showed up many times. The chain joins TRBV7-2 to TRBJ2-5; TRBD2 aligns across 11 bases. The J segment lost 4 bases and the V segment lost 2 bases, leaving 6 bases of the junction unmatched. The CDR3 contains 16 residues. Germline values: CDR1 SGHTA, CDR2 FQGNSA. The CDR3 here is CASSLNSLAGGETQYF. The CDR3 region has the DNA TGTGCCAGCAGCTTAAATAGCCTAGCGGGGGGAGAGACCCAGTACTTC.

This clonotype appeared a few times. The V and J genes are TRBV2 and TRBJ2-3; the match to TRBD2 covers 7 bases. CDR3 size: 15 residues. Germline-derived CDR1 and CDR2 are SNHLY and FYNNEI. V lost 4 bases, J lost 0 bases, and 4 bases stayed unmatched. CDR3 in amino acids: CASSGLAASTDTQYF. CDR3 bases: TGTGCCAGCAGTGGACTAGCAGCTAGCACAGATACGCAGTATTTT.

The V gene is TRBV7-9, the J gene TRBJ2-3; TRBD1 matches at 9 bases. The CDR3 length is 14 residues. The germline gives CDR1 SEHNR, CDR2 FQNEAQ (reference sequence). The V segment lost 11 bases and the J segment 5 bases; nucleotides outside the gene matches: 11. CDR3 nucleotide sequence: TGTGCCGGAGGGCCACAGGGGGCGCAAGATACGCAGTATTTT. This codes for CAGGPQGAQDTQYF.

The CDR3 nucleotides are TGTGCCAGCCTCCGACAGGGACTCACCGGGGAGCTGTTTTTT. Protein sequence: CASLRQGLTGELFF. The rearrangement joins TRBV25-1 to TRBJ2-2; tentative D call: TRBD1 (7 bases). Germline V CDR1 and CDR2: MGHDK, SYGVNS. The CDR3 covers 14 residues. Trimming took 8 bases from V and 4 from J, leaving 14 bases between them.

This clonotype has a count of ten or more. The chain carries TRBV7-2 and TRBJ1-6; possible D gene TRBD1, 6 bases. Trimming shortened V by 7 bases and J by 9 bases, and 19 bases separated the two germline ends. Germline values: CDR1 SGHTA, CDR2 FQGNSA. This CDR3 region has 15 residues. In DNA form, the CDR3 reads TGTGCCAGCACCGGTCTTGGGGGGCACCTTTCACCCCTCCACTTT. This translates into CASTGLGGHLSPLHF.

J is TRBJ2-7 and V is TRBV2; 8 bases match TRBD1. This CDR3 has 13 amino acids. CDR1 and CDR2 from the germline V gene are SNHLY and FYNNEI. After removal of 7 bases from V and 3 bases from J, the junction contained 5 bases not matched to a gene. Here the CDR3 reads CASTSTGVYEQYV. The CDR3, as DNA: TGTGCCAGCACCTCGACAGGGGTCTACGAGCAGTACGTC.

The V gene is TRBV27, the J gene TRBJ2-7; TRBD1 might be the D (6 bases). Germline V CDR1 and CDR2: MNHEY, SMNVEV (reference sequence). The CDR3 length is 17 residues. V was cut by 5 bases and J by 2 bases, with 22 bases left in between. Here the CDR3 DNA reads TGTGCCAGCAGTCCATTCACCTTACAGGGTATCCCCTACGAGCAGTACTTC. Encoded protein: CASSPFTLQGIPYEQYF.

This clonotype was seen repeatedly, ten times or more. This chain connects TRBV7-8 to TRBJ2-5; 8 positions agree with TRBD1. This CDR3 has 14 amino acids. Germline loops: CDR1 SGHVS, CDR2 FQNEAQ. V was pared by 6 bases and J by 3 bases, with 6 bases of the junction left unmatched. Written as DNA, the CDR3 is TGTGCCAGCAGGACCCGACAGGGGAAAGAGACCCAGTACTTC. This gives the protein CASRTRQGKETQYF.

This clonotype has at least ten counts. This rearrangement joins TRBV12-3 or TRBV12-4 to TRBJ1-5, with D unclear. V was cut by 6 bases and J by 1 base, with 7 bases left in between. This CDR3 spans 13 amino acids. DNA for the CDR3: TGTGCCAGCAGCTACGGCAGCAATCAGCCCCAGCATTTT. It encodes CASSYGSNQPQHF.

The chain is built from TRBV28 and TRBJ2-7, with D unclear. V lost 5 bases and J 0 bases, leaving 8 bases between the germline ends. The length of the CDR3 is 13 residues. Germline CDR1 MDHEN, CDR2 SYDVKM. CDR3 region: CASSGPGSYEQYF. For the CDR3, the DNA is TGTGCCAGCAGTGGTCCGGGCTCCTACGAGCAGTACTTC.

The chain combines TRBV29-1 with TRBJ2-1; 10 bases are shared with TRBD1. The V and J ends lost 6 bases and 3 bases, in that order; junction bases with no gene match: 8. This CDR3 has 15 amino acids. Germline values: CDR1 SQVTM, CDR2 ANQGSEA. The DNA of the CDR3 is TGCAGCGTCCCGGGACAGGGGTGGGACTACAATGAGCAGTTCTTC. It encodes CSVPGQGWDYNEQFF.

The chain employs TRBV7-9 and TRBJ2-1; either TRBD1 or TRBD2 may supply D (5 bases each). This CDR3 comprises 14 residues. Trimming cost V 2 bases and J 7 bases, with 12 bases left between them. CDR1 is SEHNR and CDR2 is FQNEAQ in the germline V gene (reference sequence). CDR3 protein: CASSLTQWGNEQFF. CDR3 nucleotide sequence: TGTGCCAGCAGCTTAACTCAGTGGGGGAATGAGCAGTTCTTC.

Concerning this clonotype: Germline is not matched at one junction end, which may reflect a read error. This chain joins TRBV14 and TRBJ1-2, with D perhaps matching TRBD1 (5 bases). Germline loops: CDR1 SGHDN, CDR2 FVKESK. The CDR3 sequence is 12 residues long. CDR3 sequence reads: CASSQGDYGYIF. CDR3 in DNA: TGTGCCAGCAGCCAGGGGGACTATGGCTACATCTTC. Full variable domain (outside the CDR3, taken from reference TRBV14 and TRBJ1-2): EAGVTQFPSHSVIEKGQTVTLRCDPISGHDNLYWYRRVMGKEIKFLLHFVKESKQDESGMPNNRFLAERTGGTYSTLKVQPAELEDSGVYFCASSQGDYGYIFGSGTRLTVV.

The V gene is TRBV9, the J gene TRBJ2-2, with TRBD1 as a possible D gene (5 bases). Between the trimmed V and J ends, which lost 6 bases and 7 bases, there was a span of 13 bases. There are 13 residues in the CDR3. Germline lookup yields CDR1 SGDLS and CDR2 YYNGEE. The CDR3 protein is CASKPGHSGELFF. The CDR3 DNA sequence: TGTGCCAGCAAGCCAGGGCATAGCGGGGAGCTGTTTTTT.

The genes are TRBV20-1 and TRBJ2-1, with TRBD2 matching over 10 bases. The J segment lost 3 bases and the V segment lost 3 bases, leaving 8 bases of the junction unmatched. The CDR3 totals 16 residues. The germline V gene encodes CDR1 DFQATT and CDR2 SNEGSKA (reference sequence). Here the CDR3 reads CSASLLAGDLYNEQFF. The CDR3 DNA reads as TGCAGTGCTAGTCTGCTAGCGGGGGACCTCTACAATGAGCAGTTCTTC.

The chain uses TRBV20-1 and TRBJ2-3; D not certain. The CDR3 has 13 amino acids. V was shortened by 0 bases and J by 1 base, with 5 bases between the two germline ends. Germline V gene data show CDR1 as DFQATT and CDR2 as SNEGSKA (reference sequence). DNA for the CDR3: TGCAGTGCTAGAGACTCCCGCACAGATACGCAGTATTTT. It codes for CSARDSRTDTQYF.

This clonotype was picked up a small number of times. V gene TRBV29-1 combines with J gene TRBJ2-1, with TRBD1 identical over 8 bases. Germline V gives CDR1 SQVTM, CDR2 ANQGSEA. V shed 1 base, J shed 2 bases, and the junction held 1 base outside the gene matches. CDR3 length: 14 residues. CDR3 region: CSVEGQGTYNEQFF. The CDR3 nucleotides read TGCAGCGTTGAAGGACAGGGGACCTACAATGAGCAGTTCTTC.